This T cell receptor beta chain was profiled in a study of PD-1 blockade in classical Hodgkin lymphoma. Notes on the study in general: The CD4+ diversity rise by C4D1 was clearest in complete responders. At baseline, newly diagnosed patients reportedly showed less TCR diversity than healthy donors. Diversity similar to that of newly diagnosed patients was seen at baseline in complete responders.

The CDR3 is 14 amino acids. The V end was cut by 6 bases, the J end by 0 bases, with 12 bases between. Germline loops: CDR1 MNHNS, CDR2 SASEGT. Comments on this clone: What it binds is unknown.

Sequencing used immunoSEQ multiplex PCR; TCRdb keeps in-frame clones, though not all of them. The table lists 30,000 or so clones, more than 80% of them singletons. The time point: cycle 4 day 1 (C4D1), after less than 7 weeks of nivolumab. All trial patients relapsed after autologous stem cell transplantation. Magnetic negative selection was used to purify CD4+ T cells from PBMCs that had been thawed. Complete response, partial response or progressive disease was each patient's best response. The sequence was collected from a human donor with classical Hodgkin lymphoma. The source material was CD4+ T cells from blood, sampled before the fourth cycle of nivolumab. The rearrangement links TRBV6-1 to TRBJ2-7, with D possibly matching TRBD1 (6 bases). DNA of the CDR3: TGTGCCAGCAGAAATGACAGGTCCTCCTACGAGCAGTACTTC. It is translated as CASRNDRSSYEQYF.